These 6 T cell receptor beta chains came from one sample sequenced in a study of neurological immune-mediated disorders. TCRdb re-analysed the 5' RACE reads in MiXCR, keeping a single row per CDR3 protein. The top ten hold roughly 2.7% of the sample, which has about 65,000 distinct CDR3 sequences, roughly 4% seen once. Sequencing input: PBMCs. These receptors were obtained from a man between 50 and 59 years old with multiple sclerosis.

This clonotype was detected ten times or more. The gene calls are TRBV20-1 and TRBJ1-1, with a possible D match to TRBD1 (6 bases). This CDR3 is built from 13 residues. V was clipped by 7 bases and J by 7 bases, with 19 bases between them. Germline V gives CDR1 DFQATT, CDR2 SNEGSKA (reference sequence). CDR3 DNA sequence: TGCAGTGGGACGGACAGAATCTCCTATGAAGCTTTCTTT. It codes for CSGTDRISYEAFF.

The V gene is TRBV29-1, the J gene TRBJ1-1; D is unclear. CDR1 and CDR2 (germline): SQVTM, ANQGSEA. With 4 bases removed from V and 2 bases from J, the gap between germline ends came to 2 bases. CDR3 size: 10 residues. In DNA form, the CDR3 reads TGCAGCGTTGGCAACACTGAAGCTTTCTTT. It translates to CSVGNTEAFF.

This clonotype was counted a few times. The gene calls are TRBV20-1 and TRBJ1-5; D unresolved. The ends were cut back, 0 bases at V and 2 bases at J, with 11 bases in the middle. The V gene's germline CDR1 is DFQATT and CDR2 SNEGSKA (reference sequence). This CDR3 comprises 15 residues. The CDR3 DNA reads as TGCAGTGCTAGAGATGTAGGAGAGGGCAATCAGCCCCAGCATTTT. Protein: CSARDVGEGNQPQHF.

This clonotype has at least ten counts. This chain connects TRBV12-3 or TRBV12-4 to TRBJ2-1; D remains unclear. The CDR3 contains 15 residues. Trimming removed 8 bases at V and 3 bases at J, with 17 bases between. CDR3 sequence: CASSVELLGYNEQFF. The CDR3 region has the DNA TGTGCCAGCTCCGTGGAGCTCCTAGGCTACAATGAGCAGTTCTTC.

This clonotype was recorded many times. The chain links TRBV3-1 to TRBJ2-3; D perhaps matches TRBD2 (6 bases). The CDR3 runs 17 residues. The germline V gene encodes CDR1 LGHDT and CDR2 YNNKEL (reference sequence). The V end was cut by 4 bases, the J end by 4 bases, with 21 bases between. The CDR3 sequence: CASSPQVLGRGPDTQYF. The CDR3 coding sequence is TGTGCCAGCAGCCCCCAAGTCCTTGGGCGGGGCCCAGATACGCAGTATTTT.

This clonotype was detected ten times or more. The rearrangement links TRBV7-9 to TRBJ2-2; D remains unclear. This CDR3 comprises 13 residues. Looked up from germline, CDR1 is SEHNR and CDR2 is FQNEAQ (reference sequence). V was cut by 5 bases and J by 1 base, with 5 bases left in between. CDR3 region: CASSDKNTGELFF. The CDR3 coding sequence is TGTGCCAGCAGCGATAAGAACACCGGGGAGCTGTTTTTT.